Each of the 17 T cell receptor beta chains below was sequenced from the same sample in a study of cytomegalovirus exposure and HLA in healthy donors. The repertoire was sequenced with immunoSEQ multiplex PCR; TCRdb's copy has only in-frame clones and lacks some. This table holds 170,000 or so clones, about four fifths found once. Sample: PBMCs. Source of these receptors: a woman aged 18-29 years in good health and CMV-seropositive.

V gene TRBV7-9 combines with J gene TRBJ1-5; D is possibly TRBD1 (5 bases). The CDR3 spans 16 residues. The V gene's germline CDR1 is SEHNR and CDR2 FQNEAQ (reference sequence). V was clipped by 2 bases and J by 0 bases, with 11 bases between them. The CDR3 here is CASSLSQGYSNQPQHF. The CDR3 DNA follows: TGTGCCAGCAGCTTAAGTCAGGGCTATAGCAATCAGCCCCAGCATTTT.

CDR3: CATSRDSATGLYGYTF. CDR3 DNA: TGTGCCACCAGCAGAGATTCTGCGACAGGACTCTATGGCTACACCTTC. The chain combines TRBV15 with TRBJ1-2, with D tentatively TRBD1 (6 bases). V was shortened by 0 bases and J by 4 bases, with 15 bases between the two germline ends. Germline CDR1 and CDR2: LNHNV and YYDKDF (reference sequence). This CDR3 contains 16 residues.

The chain carries TRBV25-1 and TRBJ1-2, with D unresolved. V was pared by 2 bases and J by 8 bases, with 18 bases between. This CDR3 contains 15 residues. In germline, CDR1 is MGHDK, CDR2 SYGVNS. This CDR3 is CASSETGILKLGYTF. CDR3 nucleotide sequence: TGTGCCAGCAGTGAAACCGGGATCCTCAAGCTCGGCTACACCTTC.

The chain combines TRBV5-1 with TRBJ2-7, with D tentatively TRBD1 (6 bases). Per germline, CDR1 SGHRS and CDR2 YFSETQ. V was shortened by 2 bases and J by 3 bases, with 24 bases between the two germline ends. The CDR3 has 18 amino acids. The CDR3 DNA reads TGCGCCAGCAGCTTTAGCTGGGAAATGGGGTCAGGGGACTACGAGCAGTACTTC. Its protein product is CASSFSWEMGSGDYEQYF.

This chain uses TRBV2 with TRBJ1-1; the D is unclear. The CDR3 is made up of 16 amino acids. The germline gives CDR1 SNHLY, CDR2 FYNNEI. V lost 6 bases to trimming and J lost 0 bases, with 17 bases between them. The CDR3 DNA follows: TGTGCCAGCAGGGTCAGGTTAATCGTAATGAACACTGAAGCTTTCTTT. Encoded protein: CASRVRLIVMNTEAFF.

There are a few counts of this clone. The V and J genes are TRBV5-1 and TRBJ2-1; tentative D call: TRBD2 (6 bases). V was shortened by 5 bases and J by 10 bases, with 13 bases between the two germline ends. This CDR3 is 12 amino acids long. Germline V CDR1 and CDR2: SGHRS, YFSETQ. CDR3 residues: CASSSEGFEQFF. CDR3 nucleotides: TGCGCCAGCAGTTCGGAGGGATTCGAGCAGTTCTTC.

The chain employs TRBV5-6 and TRBJ2-5; 10 nucleotides match TRBD2. This CDR3 spans 18 amino acids. V gave up 4 bases and J gave up 2 bases; unmatched junction bases: 14. Germline V CDR1 and CDR2: SGHDT, YYEEEE. CDR3 DNA: TGTGCCAGCAGCCGGAAACTTCTAGCGGGGGCCACACAAGAGACCCAGTACTTC. Its protein product is CASSRKLLAGATQETQYF.

The chain recombines TRBV6-1 with TRBJ2-5; a weak D match, TRBD1 (5 bases). The V end was cut by 0 bases, the J end by 1 base, with 9 bases between. This CDR3 spans 15 amino acids. Germline assignment: CDR1 MNHNS and CDR2 SASEGT. The CDR3: CASSEARVAQETQYF. In nucleotides, the CDR3 is TGTGCCAGCAGTGAAGCCAGGGTGGCCCAAGAGACCCAGTACTTC.

In this sample, this clone turned up a few times. The gene calls are TRBV27 and TRBJ2-1; D is perhaps TRBD2 (5 bases). V was shortened by 4 bases and J by 8 bases, with 18 bases between the two germline ends. The CDR3 is 15 residues long. Germline V gene sequence: CDR1 MNHEY, CDR2 SMNVEV (reference sequence). CDR3 amino acids: CASSSGSYIPDEQFF. In DNA, the CDR3 is TGTGCCAGCAGTTCGGGATCCTACATTCCGGATGAGCAGTTCTTC.

This sequence joins TRBV9 and TRBJ1-3, with 7 bases that match TRBD1. Germline trimming cut 3 bases from V and 4 bases from J; bases unmatched to any gene: 7. The germline CDR1 and CDR2 sequences are SGDLS and YYNGEE. This CDR3 region has 15 residues. The CDR3 sequence is CASSALGTDGNTIYF. The CDR3, as DNA: TGTGCCAGCAGCGCCCTCGGGACAGACGGAAACACCATATATTTT.

This clone has just one count. This chain uses TRBV5-4 with TRBJ1-2, with 10 bases aligning to TRBD1. This CDR3 spans 15 amino acids. Trimming at V came to 4 bases and at J to 3 bases, leaving 6 bases not matched to a gene. Germline lookup yields CDR1 SGHNT and CDR2 YYREEE (reference sequence). CDR3 nucleotide sequence: TGTGCCAGCAGCCTTTCGACAGGGGGCTACTATGGCTACACCTTC. Translating gives CASSLSTGGYYGYTF. Looking up the rest from reference TRBV5-4 and TRBJ1-2 gives the full variable domain: ETGVTQSPTHLIKTRGQQVTLRCSSQSGHNTVSWYQQALGQGPQFIFQYYREEENGRGNFPPRFSGLQFPNYSSELNVNALELDDSALYLCASSLSTGGYYGYTFGSGTRLTVV.

The V gene is TRBV5-4, the J gene TRBJ2-3, with D tentatively TRBD1 (6 bases). V gave up 5 bases and J gave up 2 bases, with 18 bases separating them. Germline V CDR1 and CDR2: SGHNT, YYREEE (reference sequence). The CDR3 has 16 amino acids. CDR3 region: CASRPNKQGDTDTQYF. CDR3 DNA sequence: TGTGCCAGCAGACCCAATAAACAGGGAGACACAGATACGCAGTATTTT.

This clone was seen more than once but under ten times. The genes are TRBV2 and TRBJ1-5; D uncertain. Germline CDR1 reads SNHLY; CDR2 reads FYNNEI. The V gene lost 6 bases and the J gene lost 3 bases, with 12 bases spanning the gap. This CDR3 region has 14 residues. CDR3 DNA sequence: TGTGCCAGCAGGGGAGGCAGGAACAATCAGCCCCAGCATTTT. Translated, it gives CASRGGRNNQPQHF.

The V gene is TRBV7-9, the J gene TRBJ2-7; TRBD1 matches 8 bases. CDR1 is SEHNR and CDR2 is FQNEAQ in the germline V gene (reference sequence). Trimming took 5 bases from V and 0 from J; bases not matched to a gene: 3. This CDR3 comprises 14 residues. CDR3 nucleotide sequence: TGTGCCAGCAGCCGACAGGGGCTCTCCTACGAGCAGTACTTC. Protein sequence: CASSRQGLSYEQYF. The entire variable domain, with the rest obtained from reference TRBV7-9 and TRBJ2-7, is as follows: DTGVSQNPRHKITKRGQNVTFRCDPISEHNRLYWYRQTLGQGPEFLTYFQNEAQLEKSRLLSDRFSAERPKGSFSTLEIQRTEQGDSAMYLCASSRQGLSYEQYFGPGTRLTVT.

The rearrangement links TRBV6-5 to TRBJ2-5; D remains unclear. V was cut by 7 bases and J by 1 base, with 13 bases left in between. The length of the CDR3 is 14 residues. Per the germline V gene, CDR1 is MNHEY and CDR2 is SVGAGI. Written as DNA, the CDR3 is TGTGCCAGCAAGCTGTTTTGGGCCCAAGAGACCCAGTACTTC. This codes for CASKLFWAQETQYF.

The V gene is TRBV28, the J gene TRBJ2-3; TRBD2 agrees at 16 bases. Trimming at V came to 6 bases and at J to 3 bases, leaving 9 bases not matched to a gene. The CDR3 contains 18 residues. CDR1 and CDR2 from the germline V gene are MDHEN and SYDVKM. The CDR3 DNA sequence: TGTGCCAGCAGGTTGGGACTAGCGGGGGGGCCTTGGACAGATACGCAGTATTTT. Encoded protein: CASRLGLAGGPWTDTQYF.

V usage is TRBV6-5 and J usage is TRBJ2-2; 7 bases match TRBD1. V lost 11 bases, J lost 5 bases, and 8 bases stayed unmatched. CDR3 length: 13 amino acids. Germline assignment: CDR1 MNHEY and CDR2 SVGAGI. In DNA form, the CDR3 reads TGTGCCTCGTCGAAACAGGGGACCGGGGAGCTGTTTTTT. Translated, it gives CASSKQGTGELFF.